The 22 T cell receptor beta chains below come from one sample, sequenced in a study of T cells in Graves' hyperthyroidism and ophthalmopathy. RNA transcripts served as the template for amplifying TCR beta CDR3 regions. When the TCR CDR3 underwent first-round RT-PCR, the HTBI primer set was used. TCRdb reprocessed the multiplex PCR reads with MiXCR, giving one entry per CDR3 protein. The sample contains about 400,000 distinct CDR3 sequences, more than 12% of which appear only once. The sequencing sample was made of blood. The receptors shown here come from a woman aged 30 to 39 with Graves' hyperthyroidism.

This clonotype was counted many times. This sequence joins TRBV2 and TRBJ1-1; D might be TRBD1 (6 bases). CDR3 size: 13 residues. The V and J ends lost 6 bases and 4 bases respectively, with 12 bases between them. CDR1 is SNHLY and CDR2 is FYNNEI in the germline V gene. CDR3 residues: CASSPQGFTEAFF. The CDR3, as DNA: TGTGCCAGCAGCCCACAGGGTTTCACTGAAGCTTTCTTT.

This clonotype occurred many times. CDR3 sequence reads: CASRETGAYNEQFF. The CDR3 DNA reads TGTGCCAGCAGAGAGACAGGGGCCTACAATGAGCAGTTCTTC. The chain links TRBV2 to TRBJ2-1; TRBD1 matches at 8 bases. V shed 6 bases, J shed 2 bases, and the junction held 3 bases outside the gene matches. Germline lookup yields CDR1 SNHLY and CDR2 FYNNEI. The CDR3 runs 14 residues.

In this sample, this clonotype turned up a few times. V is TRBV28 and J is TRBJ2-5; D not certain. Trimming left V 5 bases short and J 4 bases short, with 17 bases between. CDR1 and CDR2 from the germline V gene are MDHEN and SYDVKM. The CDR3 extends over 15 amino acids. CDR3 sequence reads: CASSPEQDGLETQYF. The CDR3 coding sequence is TGTGCCAGCAGTCCCGAGCAGGACGGATTAGAGACCCAGTACTTC.

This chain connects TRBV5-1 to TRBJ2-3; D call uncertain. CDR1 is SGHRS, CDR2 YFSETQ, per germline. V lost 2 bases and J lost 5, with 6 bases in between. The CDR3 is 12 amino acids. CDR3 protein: CASSFSQDTQYF. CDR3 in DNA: TGCGCCAGCAGCTTTTCCCAAGATACGCAGTATTTT.

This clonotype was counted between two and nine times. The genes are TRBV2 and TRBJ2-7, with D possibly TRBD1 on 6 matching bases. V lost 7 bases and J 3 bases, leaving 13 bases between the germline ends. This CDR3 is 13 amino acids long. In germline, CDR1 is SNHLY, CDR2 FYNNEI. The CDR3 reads CASKGPRGYEQYF. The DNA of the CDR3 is TGTGCCAGCAAAGGTCCCAGGGGCTACGAGCAGTACTTC.

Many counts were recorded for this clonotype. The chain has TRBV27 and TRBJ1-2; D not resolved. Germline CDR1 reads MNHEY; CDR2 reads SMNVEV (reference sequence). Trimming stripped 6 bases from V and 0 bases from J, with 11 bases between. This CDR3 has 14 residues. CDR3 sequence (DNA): TGTGCCAGCAGACGAGACGACACTAACTATGGCTACACCTTC. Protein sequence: CASRRDDTNYGYTF.

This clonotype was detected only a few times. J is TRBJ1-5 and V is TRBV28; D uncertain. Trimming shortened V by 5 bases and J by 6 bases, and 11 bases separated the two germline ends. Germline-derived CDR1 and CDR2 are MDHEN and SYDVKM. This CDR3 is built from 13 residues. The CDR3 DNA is TGTGCCAGCAGTACCACCCTGAGTCAGCCCCAGCATTTT. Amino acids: CASSTTLSQPQHF.

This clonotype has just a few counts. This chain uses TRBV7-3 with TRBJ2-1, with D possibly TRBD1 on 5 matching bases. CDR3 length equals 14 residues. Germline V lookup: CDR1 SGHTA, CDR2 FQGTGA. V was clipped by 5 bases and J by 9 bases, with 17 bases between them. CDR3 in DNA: TGTGCCAGCAGCGTAAACCCAGGGAACTCTGAGCAGTTCTTC. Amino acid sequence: CASSVNPGNSEQFF.

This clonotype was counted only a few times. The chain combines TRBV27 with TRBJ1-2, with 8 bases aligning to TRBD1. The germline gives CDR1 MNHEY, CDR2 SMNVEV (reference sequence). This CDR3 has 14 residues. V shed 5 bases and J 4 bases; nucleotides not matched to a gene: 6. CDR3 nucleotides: TGTGCCAGCAGTCCACAGACAGGGGTCTATGGCTACACCTTC. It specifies CASSPQTGVYGYTF.

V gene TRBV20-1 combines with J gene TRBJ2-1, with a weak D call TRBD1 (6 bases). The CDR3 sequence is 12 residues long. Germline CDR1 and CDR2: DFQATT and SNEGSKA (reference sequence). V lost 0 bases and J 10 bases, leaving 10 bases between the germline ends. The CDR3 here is CSARDRTAEQFF. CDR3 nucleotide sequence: TGCAGTGCTAGAGATAGGACAGCCGAGCAGTTCTTC.

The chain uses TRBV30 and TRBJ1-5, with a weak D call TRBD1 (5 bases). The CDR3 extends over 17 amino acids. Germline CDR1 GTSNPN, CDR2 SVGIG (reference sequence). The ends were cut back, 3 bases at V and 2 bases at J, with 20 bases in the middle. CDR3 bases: TGTGCCTGGAGGCCCTCCTTCGGGGCTTGGGGCAATCAGCCCCAGCATTTT. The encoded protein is CAWRPSFGAWGNQPQHF.

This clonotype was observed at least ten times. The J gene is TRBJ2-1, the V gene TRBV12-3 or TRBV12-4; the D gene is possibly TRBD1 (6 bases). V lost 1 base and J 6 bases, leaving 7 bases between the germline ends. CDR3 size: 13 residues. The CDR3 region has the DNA TGTGCCAGCAGTTTAGAAGGGGGCAATGAGCAGTTCTTC. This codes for CASSLEGGNEQFF.

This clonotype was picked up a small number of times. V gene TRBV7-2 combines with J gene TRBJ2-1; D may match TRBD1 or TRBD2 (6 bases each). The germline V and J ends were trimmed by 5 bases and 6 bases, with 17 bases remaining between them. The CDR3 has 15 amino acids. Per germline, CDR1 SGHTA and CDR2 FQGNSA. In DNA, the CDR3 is TGTGCCAGCAGCCGAGAGGGGGGCCCTGGCAATGAGCAGTTCTTC. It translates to CASSREGGPGNEQFF.

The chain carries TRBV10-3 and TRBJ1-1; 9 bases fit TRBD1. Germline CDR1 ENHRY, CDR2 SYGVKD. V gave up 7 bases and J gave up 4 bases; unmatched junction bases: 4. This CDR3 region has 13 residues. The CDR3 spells CAINGQGSTEAFF. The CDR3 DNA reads TGTGCCATCAATGGACAGGGGAGCACTGAAGCTTTCTTT.

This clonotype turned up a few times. CDR3 in DNA: TGTGCCAGCAGCTTGATGGGGGCATCCTACGAGCAGTACTTC. The encoded protein is CASSLMGASYEQYF. This chain connects TRBV7-4 to TRBJ2-7; possibly TRBD1 for D (6 bases). Per germline, CDR1 SGHVT and CDR2 SQSDAQ. V lost 3 bases and J 1 base, leaving 10 bases between the germline ends. The CDR3 has 14 residues. Variable domain in full (rest from reference TRBV7-4 and TRBJ2-7): GAGVSQSPRYKVAKRGRDVALRCDSISGHVTLYWYRQTLGQGSEVLTYSQSDAQRDKSGRPSGRFSAERPERSVSTLKIQRTEQGDSAVYLCASSLMGASYEQYFGPGTRLTVT.

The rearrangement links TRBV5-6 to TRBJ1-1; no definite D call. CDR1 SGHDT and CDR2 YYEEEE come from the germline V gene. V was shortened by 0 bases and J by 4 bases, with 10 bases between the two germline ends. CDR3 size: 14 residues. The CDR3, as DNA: TGTGCCAGCAGCTTGGCGGAAAGGATCACTGAAGCTTTCTTT. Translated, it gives CASSLAERITEAFF.

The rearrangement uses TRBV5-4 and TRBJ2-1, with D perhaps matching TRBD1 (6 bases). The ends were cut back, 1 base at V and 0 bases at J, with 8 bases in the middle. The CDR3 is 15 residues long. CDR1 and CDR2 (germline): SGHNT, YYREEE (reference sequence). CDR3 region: CASSLTGRSYNEQFF. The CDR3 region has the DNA TGTGCCAGCAGCTTGACAGGGCGCTCCTACAATGAGCAGTTCTTC.

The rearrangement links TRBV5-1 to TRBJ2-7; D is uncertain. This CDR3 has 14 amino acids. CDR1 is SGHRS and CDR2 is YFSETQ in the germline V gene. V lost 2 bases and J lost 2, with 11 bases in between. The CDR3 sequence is CASSLGEPTYEQYF. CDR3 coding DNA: TGCGCCAGCAGCTTAGGTGAGCCAACCTACGAGCAGTACTTC.

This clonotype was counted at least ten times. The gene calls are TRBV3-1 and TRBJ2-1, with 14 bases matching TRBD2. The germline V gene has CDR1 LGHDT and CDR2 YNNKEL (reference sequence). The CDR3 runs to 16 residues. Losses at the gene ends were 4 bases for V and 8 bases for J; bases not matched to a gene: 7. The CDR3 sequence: CASSRAGLAGGDEQFF. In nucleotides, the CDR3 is TGTGCCAGCAGCCGCGCAGGACTAGCGGGAGGTGATGAGCAGTTCTTC.

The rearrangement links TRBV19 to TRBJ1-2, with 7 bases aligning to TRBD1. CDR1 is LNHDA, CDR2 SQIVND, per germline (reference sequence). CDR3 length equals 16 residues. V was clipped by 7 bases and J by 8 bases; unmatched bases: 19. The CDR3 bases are TGTGCCAGTACCCCGACGGCAGGGACAGCCAACCAGGGCTACACCTTC. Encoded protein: CASTPTAGTANQGYTF.

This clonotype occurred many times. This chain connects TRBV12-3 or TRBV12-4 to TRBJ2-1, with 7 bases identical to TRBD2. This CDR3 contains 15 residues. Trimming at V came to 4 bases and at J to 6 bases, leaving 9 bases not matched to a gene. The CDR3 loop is CASSSLALDFNEQFF. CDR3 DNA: TGTGCCAGCAGTTCACTAGCGCTAGACTTCAATGAGCAGTTCTTC.

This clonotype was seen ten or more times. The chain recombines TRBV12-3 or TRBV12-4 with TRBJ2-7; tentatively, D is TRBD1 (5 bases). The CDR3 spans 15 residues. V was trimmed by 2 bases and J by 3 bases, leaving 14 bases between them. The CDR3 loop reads CASSLSGQGYYEQYF. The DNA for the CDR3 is TGTGCCAGCAGTTTATCAGGGCAGGGATACTACGAGCAGTACTTC.